The rows below give T cell receptor beta chains drawn from one sample of a study of T cells after yellow fever vaccination. TCRdb itself ran the 5' RACE reads through MiXCR, one entry per CDR3 protein. Here the sample spans 500,000 to 650,000 distinct CDR3 sequences, 17% being singletons. Sequencing used PBMCs, obtained less than 6 days after the first yellow fever vaccination. Every receptor here comes from a man in his late teens or twenties who received the YFV17D yellow fever vaccine. The CDR3 runs from the conserved cysteine through the conserved F or W. A D gene is named only where the DNA matches it firmly. Clone size is stated in some rows and not others, as once, few, many or a class when expanded.

V gene: TRBV7-3; D gene: .; J gene: TRBJ1-6; clone size: .; CDR3 protein: CASSLRGGTNSPLHF; CDR3 DNA: TGTGCCAGCAGCTTACGTGGCGGGACTAATTCACCCCTCCACTTT
V gene: TRBV9; D gene: .; J gene: TRBJ1-2; clone size: .; CDR3 protein: CASSVAEPYGYTF; CDR3 DNA: TGTGCCAGCAGCGTGGCAGAACCTTATGGCTACACCTTC
V gene: TRBV6-1; D gene: TRBD1; J gene: TRBJ1-5; clone size: .; CDR3 protein: CASRKTGQISHQPPHF; CDR3 DNA: TGTGCCAGCAGGAAAACGGGACAGATATCCCATCAGCCCCCGCATTTT
V gene: TRBV12-3/TRBV12-4; D gene: .; J gene: TRBJ1-1; clone size: few; CDR3 protein: CASSLSPPGREAFF; CDR3 DNA: TGTGCCAGCAGTTTATCCCCCCCGGGCAGGGAAGCTTTCTTT
V gene: TRBV6-5; D gene: TRBD2; J gene: TRBJ2-7; clone size: few; CDR3 protein: CASSFPGEGYEQYF; CDR3 DNA: TGTGCCAGCAGTTTCCCGGGGGAGGGGTACGAGCAGTACTTC
V gene: TRBV24-1; D gene: .; J gene: TRBJ2-3; clone size: .; CDR3 protein: CATSDLEGPDTQYF; CDR3 DNA: TGTGCCACCAGTGATTTGGAGGGGCCGGATACGCAGTATTTT
V gene: TRBV7-9; D gene: TRBD1; J gene: TRBJ2-1; clone size: .; CDR3 protein: CASRFPGQEIYNEQFF; CDR3 DNA: TGTGCCAGCAGATTCCCCGGACAGGAAATCTACAATGAGCAGTTCTTC
V gene: TRBV5-1; D gene: TRBD2; J gene: TRBJ2-7; clone size: .; CDR3 protein: CASSAQRGGSYEQYF; CDR3 DNA: TGCGCCAGCAGCGCCCAGCGGGGGGGCTCCTACGAGCAGTACTTC
V gene: TRBV6-1; D gene: .; J gene: TRBJ1-1; clone size: .; CDR3 protein: CASSIRGVFTEAFF; CDR3 DNA: TGTGCCAGCTCCATCCGAGGGGTTTTTACTGAAGCTTTCTTT
V gene: TRBV6-2/TRBV6-3; D gene: .; J gene: TRBJ1-1; clone size: many; CDR3 protein: CASTADIYGFGDTEAFF; CDR3 DNA: TGTGCCAGCACCGCCGACATTTATGGGTTTGGTGACACTGAAGCTTTCTTT
V gene: TRBV18; D gene: .; J gene: TRBJ1-4; clone size: few; CDR3 protein: CASSPDRVPTNEKLFF; CDR3 DNA: TGTGCCAGCTCACCAGATCGCGTCCCGACTAATGAAAAACTGTTTTTT
V gene: TRBV3-1; D gene: .; J gene: TRBJ2-1; clone size: many; CDR3 protein: CASSHPGVIQEQFF; CDR3 DNA: TGTGCCAGCAGCCACCCAGGGGTTATTCAGGAGCAGTTCTTC
V gene: TRBV5-5; D gene: TRBD1; J gene: TRBJ2-3; clone size: many; CDR3 protein: CASSLARTGISTDTQYF; CDR3 DNA: TGTGCCAGCAGCTTGGCCAGGACAGGGATCAGCACAGATACGCAGTATTTT
V gene: TRBV21-1; D gene: .; J gene: TRBJ2-1; clone size: .; CDR3 protein: CATQCGTSGGDEQFF; CDR3 DNA: TGTGCCACCCAATGTGGGACTAGCGGGGGCGATGAGCAGTTCTTC
V gene: TRBV6-1; D gene: .; J gene: TRBJ1-1; clone size: .; CDR3 protein: CASRAGSMNTEAFF; CDR3 DNA: TGTGCCAGCAGAGCAGGGTCTATGAACACTGAAGCTTTCTTT
V gene: TRBV4-3; D gene: .; J gene: TRBJ2-3; clone size: .; CDR3 protein: CASSQDLGTSTDTQYF; CDR3 DNA: TGCGCCAGCAGCCAAGATCTAGGGACTAGCACAGATACGCAGTATTTT
V gene: TRBV4-1; D gene: .; J gene: TRBJ2-2; clone size: few; CDR3 protein: CASNQGRYTGELFF; CDR3 DNA: TGCGCCAGCAACCAAGGACGGTACACCGGGGAGCTGTTTTTT
V gene: TRBV7-9; D gene: .; J gene: TRBJ2-6; clone size: few; CDR3 protein: CASSFLRPSGANVLTF; CDR3 DNA: TGTGCCAGCAGCTTTCTCCGGCCCTCTGGGGCCAACGTCCTGACTTTC
V gene: TRBV7-9; D gene: .; J gene: TRBJ1-2; clone size: .; CDR3 protein: CASSLVIAGTDAIF; CDR3 DNA: TGTGCCAGCAGCTTAGTAATCGCCGGGACGGACGCTATCTTC
V gene: TRBV29-1; D gene: .; J gene: TRBJ2-7; clone size: .; CDR3 protein: CSVEEPGQRNEQYF; CDR3 DNA: TGCAGCGTTGAAGAACCAGGGCAGCGGAACGAGCAGTACTTC
V gene: TRBV7-9; D gene: .; J gene: TRBJ2-7; clone size: few; CDR3 protein: CASSLGSGREQYF; CDR3 DNA: TGTGCCAGCAGCTTAGGTTCCGGGAGAGAGCAGTACTTC
V gene: TRBV10-3; D gene: TRBD2; J gene: TRBJ2-6; clone size: .; CDR3 protein: CATHGGATGANVLTF; CDR3 DNA: TGTGCCACACACGGGGGGGCTACTGGGGCCAACGTCCTGACTTTC
V gene: TRBV12-3/TRBV12-4; D gene: .; J gene: TRBJ1-3; clone size: few; CDR3 protein: CVPLMGAYSGNTIYF; CDR3 DNA: TGTGTCCCCCTCATGGGAGCCTACTCTGGAAACACCATATATTTT
V gene: TRBV5-4; D gene: .; J gene: TRBJ2-6; clone size: few; CDR3 protein: CASSLLGTSSGANVLTF; CDR3 DNA: TGTGCCAGCAGCTTGCTCGGGACTTCCTCTGGGGCCAACGTCCTGACTTTC
V gene: TRBV7-2; D gene: .; J gene: TRBJ1-2; clone size: many; CDR3 protein: CASTPPTTAVYGYTF; CDR3 DNA: TGTGCCAGCACCCCTCCCACGACAGCCGTCTATGGCTACACCTTC
V gene: TRBV4-3; D gene: .; J gene: TRBJ1-4; clone size: few; CDR3 protein: CASSQRFFNEKLFF; CDR3 DNA: TGCGCCAGCAGCCAACGATTCTTTAATGAAAAACTGTTTTTT
V gene: TRBV7-8; D gene: .; J gene: TRBJ2-3; clone size: few; CDR3 protein: CASSLGSEATQYF; CDR3 DNA: TGTGCCAGCAGCTTAGGTTCGGAGGCTACGCAGTATTTT
V gene: TRBV7-7; D gene: TRBD2; J gene: TRBJ2-1; clone size: .; CDR3 protein: CASSPSGGNNEQFF; CDR3 DNA: TGTGCCAGCAGCCCGAGCGGGGGAAACAATGAGCAGTTCTTC
V gene: TRBV5-6; D gene: TRBD1; J gene: TRBJ2-7; clone size: .; CDR3 protein: CASSIPRQGAYEQYF; CDR3 DNA: TGTGCCAGCAGCATTCCGAGACAGGGGGCTTACGAGCAGTACTTC
V gene: TRBV3-1; D gene: TRBD2; J gene: TRBJ2-3; clone size: few; CDR3 protein: CASSRLSGAQDTQYF; CDR3 DNA: TGTGCCAGCAGCCGACTTAGCGGGGCCCAAGATACGCAGTATTTT
V gene: TRBV4-3; D gene: .; J gene: TRBJ1-1; clone size: few; CDR3 protein: CASSPSGILLNTEAFF; CDR3 DNA: TGCGCCAGCTCTCCTTCGGGCATCCTATTGAACACTGAAGCTTTCTTT
V gene: TRBV7-8; D gene: .; J gene: TRBJ2-5; clone size: few; CDR3 protein: CASSALGEQETQYF; CDR3 DNA: TGTGCCAGCAGCGCGCTCGGGGAACAAGAGACCCAGTACTTC
V gene: TRBV6-1; D gene: .; J gene: TRBJ1-6; clone size: .; CDR3 protein: CASRTIRVESPLHF; CDR3 DNA: TGTGCCAGCAGGACGATCAGGGTTGAATCACCCCTCCACTTT
V gene: TRBV5-4; D gene: TRBD2; J gene: TRBJ2-5; clone size: .; CDR3 protein: CASSPGLAQQETQYF; CDR3 DNA: TGTGCCAGCAGCCCAGGACTAGCGCAACAAGAGACCCAGTACTTC
V gene: TRBV20-1; D gene: TRBD2; J gene: TRBJ2-1; clone size: few; CDR3 protein: CSASVRRGVQNEQFF; CDR3 DNA: TGCAGTGCTAGTGTTCGGCGGGGGGTCCAAAATGAGCAGTTCTTC
V gene: TRBV4-1; D gene: .; J gene: TRBJ2-6; clone size: .; CDR3 protein: CASSQRATGANVLTF; CDR3 DNA: TGCGCCAGCAGCCAACGTGCCACCGGGGCCAACGTCCTGACTTTC
V gene: TRBV21-1; D gene: .; J gene: TRBJ2-2; clone size: .; CDR3 protein: CASSKACRGPLYIMSGELFF; CDR3 DNA: TGTGCCAGCAGCAAAGCGTGCAGAGGACCCCTTTATATAATGTCCGGGGAGCTGTTTTTT
V gene: TRBV5-6; D gene: .; J gene: TRBJ1-1; clone size: .; CDR3 protein: CASSFWGAEAFF; CDR3 DNA: TGTGCCAGCAGCTTCTGGGGGGCAGAAGCTTTCTTT
V gene: TRBV10-3; D gene: .; J gene: TRBJ1-4; clone size: .; CDR3 protein: CAISEQPNEKLFF; CDR3 DNA: TGTGCCATCAGTGAACAGCCCAATGAAAAACTGTTTTTT
V gene: TRBV28; D gene: .; J gene: TRBJ2-7; clone size: .; CDR3 protein: CASRSRRYEQYF; CDR3 DNA: TGTGCCAGCAGGTCACGGCGCTACGAGCAGTACTTC
V gene: TRBV5-1; D gene: .; J gene: TRBJ1-4; clone size: few; CDR3 protein: CASSLGPQASGEKLFF; CDR3 DNA: TGCGCCAGCAGCTTGGGACCACAGGCTTCCGGGGAAAAACTGTTTTTT
V gene: TRBV7-2; D gene: .; J gene: TRBJ2-2; clone size: few; CDR3 protein: CASSPRAYQAGELFF; CDR3 DNA: TGTGCCAGCAGCCCTAGGGCATACCAGGCCGGGGAGCTGTTTTTT
V gene: TRBV12-3/TRBV12-4; D gene: TRBD2; J gene: TRBJ2-3; clone size: .; CDR3 protein: CASSFLVSDGLAGAPTDTQYF; CDR3 DNA: TGTGCCAGCAGTTTCCTGGTATCGGATGGGTTAGCGGGGGCCCCCACAGATACGCAGTATTTT
V gene: TRBV5-1; D gene: .; J gene: TRBJ2-3; clone size: few; CDR3 protein: CASRLVQGTDTQYF; CDR3 DNA: TGCGCCAGCAGACTGGTCCAGGGCACAGATACGCAGTATTTT
V gene: TRBV20-1; D gene: .; J gene: TRBJ2-3; clone size: once; CDR3 protein: CSAREPGASTDTQYF; CDR3 DNA: TGCAGTGCTAGAGAGCCGGGGGCGAGCACAGATACGCAGTATTTT
V gene: TRBV7-2; D gene: TRBD1; J gene: TRBJ2-1; clone size: .; CDR3 protein: CASSSQGVRSHNEQFF; CDR3 DNA: TGTGCCAGCAGCTCCCAGGGGGTTCGGTCCCACAATGAGCAGTTCTTC
V gene: TRBV20-1; D gene: .; J gene: TRBJ1-3; clone size: .; CDR3 protein: CSGAIQAGNTIYF; CDR3 DNA: TGCAGTGGGGCCATCCAGGCTGGAAACACCATATATTTT
V gene: TRBV20-1; D gene: .; J gene: TRBJ1-2; clone size: few; CDR3 protein: CSASSGNGYTF; CDR3 DNA: TGCAGTGCTAGTTCGGGAAATGGCTACACCTTC
V gene: TRBV20-1; D gene: TRBD2; J gene: TRBJ2-5; clone size: .; CDR3 protein: CSARDQGLAGQETQYF; CDR3 DNA: TGCAGTGCTAGAGATCAAGGCCTAGCGGGCCAAGAGACCCAGTACTTC
V gene: TRBV30; D gene: TRBD1; J gene: TRBJ2-2; clone size: .; CDR3 protein: CAWSGQGAAGELFF; CDR3 DNA: TGTGCCTGGAGTGGACAGGGGGCGGCCGGGGAGCTGTTTTTT
V gene: TRBV3-1; D gene: TRBD2; J gene: TRBJ2-1; clone size: .; CDR3 protein: CASSHSIQRGAYEQFF; CDR3 DNA: TGTGCCAGCAGCCATAGTATCCAGCGGGGGGCGTATGAGCAGTTCTTC
V gene: TRBV28; D gene: TRBD2; J gene: TRBJ2-5; clone size: few; CDR3 protein: CASSWGRAGGETQYF; CDR3 DNA: TGTGCCAGCAGTTGGGGCCGAGCGGGGGGAGAGACCCAGTACTTC
V gene: TRBV7-3; D gene: .; J gene: TRBJ2-3; clone size: many; CDR3 protein: CASSLSSLGDTQYF; CDR3 DNA: TGTGCCAGCAGCTTATCCTCCCTAGGAGATACGCAGTATTTT
V gene: TRBV18; D gene: TRBD2; J gene: TRBJ2-4; clone size: few; CDR3 protein: CASSPGLSGGQLNIQYF; CDR3 DNA: TGTGCCAGCTCCCCGGGTCTTAGCGGGGGCCAGCTGAACATTCAGTACTTC
V gene: TRBV7-3; D gene: .; J gene: TRBJ1-1; clone size: .; CDR3 protein: CASSLTGSSTEAFF; CDR3 DNA: TGTGCCAGCAGCTTAACCGGTTCTTCGACTGAAGCTTTCTTT
V gene: TRBV12-3/TRBV12-4; D gene: .; J gene: TRBJ2-6; clone size: few; CDR3 protein: CATSNSGANVLTF; CDR3 DNA: TGTGCCACCAGTAACTCTGGGGCCAACGTCCTGACTTTC
V gene: TRBV4-2; D gene: .; J gene: TRBJ2-1; clone size: few; CDR3 protein: CASSQRQDYPYNEQFF; CDR3 DNA: TGTGCCAGCAGCCAAAGGCAGGACTACCCCTACAATGAGCAGTTCTTC